Listed below are T cell receptor beta chains from one sample, sequenced in a study of cytomegalovirus exposure and HLA in healthy donors. Method: immunoSEQ multiplex PCR; TCRdb's copy keeps in-frame clones and lacks some. This sample's clone table lists about 130,000 clones. Sequenced: PBMCs. The source is a man aged 25-45 years in good health and CMV-seronegative. The CDR3 runs from the conserved cysteine through the conserved F or W. A D gene is named only where the DNA matches it firmly.

J: TRBJ2-1
D: .
V: TRBV5-8
DNA: TGTGCCAGCAGCCTCGTATTGTGGACAAATATGTACAATGAGCAGTTCTTC
CDR3: CASSLVLWTNMYNEQFF

J: TRBJ2-3
D: .
V: TRBV7-2
DNA: TGTGCCAGCAGCAGGGGGGACTACACAGATACGCAGTATTTT
CDR3: CASSRGDYTDTQYF

J: TRBJ2-7
D: TRBD2
V: TRBV7-9
DNA: TGTGCCAGCAGCACTAGCGGGAGGGGGCGGTCCGAGCAGTACTTC
CDR3: CASSTSGRGRSEQYF

J: TRBJ2-7
D: .
V: TRBV2
DNA: TGTGCCACGCGGCGGGGCCAGCACGAGCAGTACTTC
CDR3: CATRRGQHEQYF

J: TRBJ1-1
D: .
V: TRBV4-1
DNA: TGCGCCAGCAGCCTCCGAGGCCAGATGGAAGCTTTCTTT
CDR3: CASSLRGQMEAFF

J: TRBJ2-7
D: .
V: TRBV27
DNA: TGTGCCAGCAGGGACAATCCATACGAGCAGTACTTC
CDR3: CASRDNPYEQYF

J: TRBJ2-1
D: .
V: TRBV7-9
DNA: TGTGCCAGCAGCCCCTCCGGCAGAGGCCGCAATGAGCAGTTCTTC
CDR3: CASSPSGRGRNEQFF

J: TRBJ1-1
D: .
V: TRBV6-1
DNA: TGTGCCAGCACCAGGGAAGTCGAAAGGAACACTGAAGCTTTCTTT
CDR3: CASTREVERNTEAFF

J: TRBJ1-3
D: .
V: TRBV30
DNA: TGTGCCTGGAGTGCTGGGCCCTACGGAAACACCATATATTTT
CDR3: CAWSAGPYGNTIYF

J: TRBJ2-7
D: TRBD1
V: TRBV6-1
DNA: TGTGCCAGCTTAGAGGACAGGCGAATCTACGAGCAGTACTTC
CDR3: CASLEDRRIYEQYF

J: TRBJ2-7
D: TRBD1
V: TRBV28
DNA: TGTGCCAGCAGTTTAACAGGGGGCCACGAGCAGTACTTC
CDR3: CASSLTGGHEQYF

J: TRBJ1-5
D: .
V: TRBV7-9
DNA: TGTGCCAGCAGCTCGTCTTCGGCGGGGGCAAATCAGCCCCAGCATTTT
CDR3: CASSSSSAGANQPQHF

J: TRBJ2-7
D: TRBD2
V: TRBV4-2
DNA: TGTGCCAGCAGCCAAGATGGCGGGGGCGAGCAGTACTTC
CDR3: CASSQDGGGEQYF

J: TRBJ1-5
D: .
V: TRBV5-8
DNA: TGTGCCAGCAGCTCACAGGGCCCATATAGCAATCAGCCCCAGCATTTT
CDR3: CASSSQGPYSNQPQHF

J: TRBJ2-2
D: TRBD1
V: TRBV5-8
DNA: TGTGCCAGCGAATATTTCGGGACAGGGGACAGGGAGCTGTTTTTT
CDR3: CASEYFGTGDRELFF

J: TRBJ2-2
D: TRBD2
V: TRBV7-9
DNA: TGTGCCAGCAGCCACCGACTAGCGGGTCTCTTCGGGACCGGGGAGCTGTTTTTT
CDR3: CASSHRLAGLFGTGELFF